Listed below are T cell receptor beta chains from one sample, sequenced in a study of neoadjuvant anti-PD-1 for oral cavity cancer. TCRdb's table, derived via immunoSEQ multiplex PCR, lists solely in-frame clones and lacks some. This table holds about 14,000 clones, 70% to 75% found once. The sample in question was PBMCs, obtained after nivolumab (anti-PD-1) treatment. The receptors stem from a person between 40 and 85 years old with oral cavity squamous cell carcinoma. Each CDR3 is given with its conserved first and last residue. A D gene is named only where the DNA matches it firmly. Size is omitted from some rows. Given values are once, few, many or a class for expanded clones.

j_call	d_call	clone_size	v_call	cdr3_aa	cdr3_nt
TRBJ1-2	TRBD1	few	TRBV6-5	CASSGPGTGNYGYTF	TGTGCCAGCAGTGGTCCCGGGACAGGGAACTATGGCTACACCTTC
TRBJ2-7	TRBD1	NA	TRBV9	CASSPHSRDRVAEQYF	TGTGCCAGCAGCCCCCATAGTAGGGACAGGGTTGCCGAGCAGTACTTC
TRBJ2-2	TRBD1	once	TRBV5-1	CASSLEGAWDTGELFF	TGCGCCAGCAGCTTGGAGGGGGCCTGGGACACCGGGGAGCTGTTTTTT
TRBJ2-3	NA	NA	TRBV7-8	CASSSSGWERGTDTQYF	TGTGCCAGCAGCTCATCGGGGTGGGAGAGGGGCACAGATACGCAGTATTTT
TRBJ1-1	TRBD1	NA	TRBV5-1	CASSLPTGTGGTEAFF	TGCGCCAGCAGCTTGCCTACCGGGACAGGGGGCACTGAAGCTTTCTTT
TRBJ2-7	NA	NA	TRBV7-6	CASSLDLEQYF	TGTGCCAGCAGCTTAGACCTCGAGCAGTACTTC
TRBJ1-3	NA	NA	TRBV10-3	CAISESGPPSGNTIYF	TGTGCCATCAGTGAGTCGGGACCGCCCTCTGGAAACACCATATATTTT
TRBJ1-5	TRBD1	NA	TRBV10-3	CATGTGDQPQHF	TGTGCCACCGGGACAGGGGATCAGCCCCAGCATTTT
TRBJ1-5	NA	NA	TRBV5-1	CASSLEPGAYQPQHF	TGCGCCAGCAGCTTGGAGCCGGGGGCATATCAGCCCCAGCATTTT
TRBJ2-7	TRBD1	NA	TRBV29-1	CSVEDFAGGSYEQYF	TGCAGCGTTGAAGATTTCGCAGGGGGCTCCTACGAGCAGTACTTC
TRBJ1-1	NA	NA	TRBV5-1	CASREDTEAFF	TGCGCCAGCAGGGAAGACACTGAAGCTTTCTTT
TRBJ2-7	TRBD1	NA	TRBV7-3	CASSPGTGTYEQYF	TGTGCCAGCAGCCCGGGGACAGGGACCTACGAGCAGTACTTC
TRBJ1-5	NA	few	TRBV6-1	CASSDLRGRGSNQPQHF	TGTGCCAGCAGTGACCTAAGAGGGCGGGGAAGCAATCAGCCCCAGCATTTT
TRBJ1-1	NA	few	TRBV10-3	CAISEMGNTEAFF	TGTGCCATCAGTGAGATGGGGAACACTGAAGCTTTCTTT
TRBJ2-1	NA	NA	TRBV7-9	CASSSARNEQFF	TGTGCCAGCAGCTCCGCTAGAAATGAGCAGTTCTTC
TRBJ2-1	NA	once	TRBV9	CASSLGQGGSEQFF	TGTGCCAGCAGCTTAGGACAAGGTGGTAGTGAGCAGTTCTTC
TRBJ2-1	TRBD2	NA	TRBV30	CATRISGASYNEQFF	TGTGCCACAAGAATTAGCGGGGCGTCCTACAATGAGCAGTTCTTC
TRBJ1-5	NA	NA	TRBV28	CASRMGGSNQPQHF	TGTGCCAGCAGAATGGGCGGTAGCAATCAGCCCCAGCATTTT
TRBJ1-1	NA	few	TRBV5-1	CASSLEAGPMNTEAFF	TGCGCCAGCAGCTTGGAGGCAGGCCCAATGAACACTGAAGCTTTCTTT
TRBJ2-5	TRBD2	NA	TRBV5-6	CASSSLLSSGDQETQYF	TGTGCCAGCAGCTCGTTACTATCTAGCGGGGACCAAGAGACCCAGTACTTC
TRBJ1-5	NA	NA	TRBV7-9	CASSFDGGNQPQHF	TGTGCCAGCAGCTTCGACGGGGGCAATCAGCCCCAGCATTTT
TRBJ2-7	TRBD2	NA	TRBV5-6	CASSLAGTRNEQYF	TGTGCCAGCAGCTTGGCCGGGACTAGAAACGAGCAGTACTTC
TRBJ2-7	NA	NA	TRBV5-1	CASSFYISSYEQYF	TGCGCCAGCAGCTTCTACATTTCGTCCTACGAGCAGTACTTC
TRBJ2-7	NA	NA	TRBV5-1	CASSLAPSYEQYF	TGCGCCAGCAGCTTGGCGCCGTCCTACGAGCAGTACTTC
TRBJ2-5	TRBD1	NA	TRBV6-5	CASRRSGQGFKTQYF	TGTGCCAGCAGACGCTCCGGACAGGGTTTTAAGACCCAGTACTTC
TRBJ2-3	NA	NA	TRBV9	CASSVGQGAGTDTQYF	TGTGCCAGCAGCGTAGGTCAGGGAGCGGGCACAGATACGCAGTATTTT
TRBJ2-3	TRBD1	NA	TRBV10-3	CAISTPRGTTDTQYF	TGTGCCATCAGTACGCCCAGGGGGACGACAGATACGCAGTATTTT
TRBJ1-1	NA	NA	TRBV11-2	CASSFQKGNTEAFF	TGTGCCAGCAGCTTTCAGAAGGGGAACACTGAAGCTTTCTTT
TRBJ2-7	NA	NA	TRBV19	CASSIQGLSYEQYF	TGTGCCAGTAGTATTCAGGGCCTCTCCTACGAGCAGTACTTC
TRBJ1-1	TRBD1	NA	TRBV6-1	CASQMGDRVAEAFF	TGTGCCAGCCAGATGGGGGACAGGGTGGCTGAAGCTTTCTTT
TRBJ2-1	NA	few	TRBV19	CASSPLEINEQFF	TGTGCCAGTAGCCCACTAGAAATCAATGAGCAGTTCTTC
TRBJ2-7	NA	NA	TRBV7-2	CASSLGGTYEQYF	TGTGCCAGCAGCTTAGGGGGAACCTACGAGCAGTACTTC
TRBJ1-5	TRBD1	NA	TRBV2	CASTGQGRNQPQHF	TGTGCCAGCACTGGACAGGGAAGGAATCAGCCCCAGCATTTT
TRBJ2-7	NA	NA	TRBV7-2	CASSLTSGFSYEQYF	TGTGCCAGCAGCTTAACCTCCGGGTTCTCTTACGAGCAGTACTTC
TRBJ1-1	NA	NA	TRBV6-5	CASSYARNTEAFF	TGTGCCAGCAGTTATGCTCGGAACACTGAAGCTTTCTTT
TRBJ1-5	NA	NA	TRBV19	CASSPGVVQPQHF	TGTGCCAGTAGCCCAGGGGTGGTGCAGCCCCAGCATTTT
TRBJ1-2	NA	few	TRBV5-1	CASSRDGDLNYGYTF	TGCGCCAGCAGTCGGGACGGGGACCTCAACTATGGCTACACCTTC
TRBJ1-5	NA	NA	TRBV27	CASSRQGSNQPQHF	TGTGCCAGCAGTCGTCAAGGTAGCAATCAGCCCCAGCATTTT
TRBJ2-3	NA	NA	TRBV5-4	CASSLEGVDTQYF	TGTGCCAGCAGCTTGGAGGGGGTAGATACGCAGTATTTT
TRBJ1-2	NA	NA	TRBV2	CASSVQVNYGYTF	TGTGCCAGCAGTGTGCAAGTTAACTATGGCTACACCTTC
TRBJ2-2	NA	NA	TRBV9	CASSVGVSTGELFF	TGTGCCAGCAGCGTAGGAGTCAGTACCGGGGAGCTGTTTTTT
TRBJ2-2	TRBD1	few	TRBV30	CAWRGTGGPGELFF	TGTGCCTGGAGGGGGACAGGGGGTCCCGGGGAGCTGTTTTTT
TRBJ2-7	TRBD1	NA	TRBV15	CATSRDSNTGTGVYEQYF	TGTGCCACCAGCAGAGATTCAAACACCGGGACAGGGGTCTACGAGCAGTACTTC
TRBJ2-1	NA	NA	TRBV19	CASTDRPVGSYNEQFF	TGTGCCAGTACCGACAGGCCAGTGGGATCCTACAATGAGCAGTTCTTC
TRBJ2-1	TRBD2	NA	TRBV10-1	CASSESGTSRNEQFF	TGCGCCAGCAGTGAGTCAGGGACTAGCCGAAATGAGCAGTTCTTC
TRBJ2-3	NA	NA	TRBV4-1	CASSQPISTDTQYF	TGCGCCAGCAGCCAACCTATTAGCACAGATACGCAGTATTTT
TRBJ2-2	NA	NA	TRBV2	CASSPSEPGTGELFF	TGTGCCAGCAGTCCAAGCGAGCCTGGCACCGGGGAGCTGTTTTTT
TRBJ2-2	TRBD1	NA	TRBV30	CAWSVSFRGHGGELFF	TGTGCCTGGAGTGTATCTTTCAGGGGGCATGGCGGGGAGCTGTTTTTT
TRBJ2-7	NA	NA	TRBV6-4	CASSDPSGTFGEQYF	TGTGCCAGCAGTGACCCATCGGGGACTTTTGGCGAGCAGTACTTC
TRBJ2-2	TRBD1	few	TRBV29-1	CSVAIGTGRTGELFF	TGCAGCGTTGCAATAGGGACAGGGCGGACCGGGGAGCTGTTTTTT
TRBJ1-5	NA	NA	TRBV10-3	CAISESNRENQPQHF	TGTGCCATCAGTGAGTCTAACAGAGAAAATCAGCCCCAGCATTTT
TRBJ2-1	NA	NA	TRBV5-5	CASTLGPASFNEQFF	TGTGCCAGCACCCTCGGGCCGGCTAGTTTTAATGAGCAGTTCTTC
TRBJ2-7	NA	NA	TRBV28	CASSHRGEQYF	TGTGCCAGCAGCCATCGAGGGGAGCAGTACTTC
TRBJ2-1	TRBD1	NA	TRBV2	CASSQTGGNEQFF	TGTGCCAGCAGCCAAACAGGGGGCAATGAGCAGTTCTTC
TRBJ2-1	NA	NA	TRBV6-8	CASSYFRRQFF	TGTGCCAGCAGTTATTTCCGGCGGCAGTTCTTC
TRBJ1-5	NA	NA	TRBV5-3	CARSSAGPNNQPQHF	TGTGCCAGAAGTTCGGCCGGGCCTAACAATCAGCCCCAGCATTTT
TRBJ2-7	NA	NA	TRBV6-1	CASSVTRNSYEQYF	TGTGCCAGCAGTGTCACACGCAACTCCTACGAGCAGTACTTC
TRBJ2-2	NA	NA	TRBV2	CASSERDAGELFF	TGTGCCAGCAGTGAAAGGGACGCCGGGGAGCTGTTTTTT
TRBJ2-7	NA	NA	TRBV28	CASSPVAASSYEQYF	TGTGCCAGCAGTCCCGTAGCGGCCTCCTCCTACGAGCAGTACTTC
TRBJ2-7	NA	NA	TRBV27	CASSLAGGVSSYEQYF	TGTGCCAGCAGCCTGGCGGGCGGGGTTAGCTCCTACGAGCAGTACTTC